These T cell receptor beta chains were read from a single sample in a study of identical twins. In TCRdb, the 5' RACE reads were re-called with MiXCR into one record per CDR3 protein. Of around 510,000 distinct CDR3 sequences in the sample, roughly an eighth were seen once. Separately, the same data were catalogued under a study of yellow fever vaccine responses in identical twins.

The sequenced sample consisted of CD4+ T cells sorted from blood. These receptors were obtained from a woman in her late teens or twenties in good health. Both conserved end residues are part of each CDR3.

v_gene	len	j_gene	CDR3aa
TRBV20-1	16	TRBJ2-1	CSAQPLLAGADNEQFF
TRBV20-1	15	TRBJ2-4	CSAAEDLAGVNIQYF
TRBV20-1	11	TRBJ2-3	CSAYFPDTQYF
TRBV6-5	15	TRBJ2-5	CASSYFMGGAETQYF
TRBV28	14	TRBJ2-1	CASAGLAGPGEQFF
TRBV12-3/TRBV12-4	15	TRBJ2-1	CATSGASGRKYEQFF
TRBV20-1	14	TRBJ2-1	CSAGLAGNNNEQFF
TRBV20-1	16	TRBJ2-3	CSARPPSGSGTDTQYF
TRBV18	16	TRBJ2-1	CASSPFGESSYNEQFF
TRBV12-3/TRBV12-4	13	TRBJ2-5	CASSSSGVETQYF
TRBV29-1	16	TRBJ2-3	CSVEGASGANTDTQYF
TRBV12-3/TRBV12-4	15	TRBJ2-2	CASSLSDRVGGELFF
TRBV18	13	TRBJ2-5	CASSPQGFETQYF
TRBV7-9	15	TRBJ2-5	CASSLALQAQETQYF
TRBV3-1	14	TRBJ2-5	CASSPGTSGETQYF
TRBV11-2	11	TRBJ1-1	CASSLIKGAFF
TRBV28	14	TRBJ1-2	CASLSPGQGYGYTF
TRBV19	17	TRBJ2-3	CASSIAPGTGVADTQYF
TRBV6-6	14	TRBJ1-1	CASRFRVGNTEAFF
TRBV11-2	14	TRBJ1-1	CASGLEGMNTEAFF